This T cell receptor (beta chain) was obtained from a study of technical replicates of blood from several donors. The assay was immunoSEQ multiplex PCR, and TCRdb's table has in-frame clones only and misses some. Of fewer than 70,000 clones listed, about 86% are singletons. The V gene's germline CDR1 is MNHEY and CDR2 SVGAGI. Trimming took off 2 bases at V and 4 bases at J, with 11 bases between the two ends. CDR3 length: 14 residues. This receptor was identified in a human donor in good health. Some clones in this sample may be carry-over from other donors' samples. The chain employs TRBV6-5 and TRBJ1-1; a possible D gene is TRBD1 (6 bases). The sample consisted of PBMCs. The CDR3 nucleotides are TGTGCCAGCAGTTACCGGGACACTCTCACTGAAGCTTTCTTT. Residues: CASSYRDTLTEAFF.